Listed below are T cell receptor beta chains from one sample, sequenced in a study of blood T cell repertoires in COVID-19. This table comes from immunoSEQ multiplex PCR, and its TCRdb copy is limited to in-frame clones, with some not included. Counted here are about 440,000 clones, roughly 90% occurring once; the ten biggest clones make up roughly 4%. The sequencing input was peripheral blood. The receptors stem from a woman in her twenties or thirties with acute or convalescent COVID-19. Each CDR3 is given with its conserved first and last residue. D genes are given only for firm matches. Clone size is shown for a subset of rows, as once, few, many or a class of expanded clone.

size	D	V	J	CDR3	DNA
many	-	TRBV7-3	TRBJ2-1	CASSPPGIEGEQFF	TGTGCCAGCAGCCCCCCGGGGATCGAGGGTGAGCAGTTCTTC
-	TRBD1	TRBV6-5	TRBJ1-4	CASRGPGTGFEKLFF	TGTGCCAGCAGGGGGCCCGGGACAGGGTTTGAAAAACTGTTTTTT
-	TRBD1	TRBV9	TRBJ2-5	CASSPRTGEETQYF	TGTGCCAGCAGCCCCCGGACAGGGGAAGAGACCCAGTACTTC
-	-	TRBV7-2	TRBJ2-5	CASSASRLETQYF	TGTGCCAGCAGCGCCTCACGGTTGGAGACCCAGTACTTC
-	TRBD1	TRBV18	TRBJ2-1	CASSPPIGRDRGYNEQFF	TGTGCCAGCTCACCACCGATAGGCCGGGACAGGGGGTACAATGAGCAGTTCTTC
-	-	TRBV12-5	TRBJ2-1	CASGTTGLEQFF	TGTGCTAGTGGCACTACAGGACTAGAGCAGTTCTTC
-	-	TRBV24-1	TRBJ1-1	CATPEESPNTEAFF	TGTGCCACCCCCGAGGAGTCCCCGAACACTGAAGCTTTCTTT
-	-	TRBV5-1	TRBJ2-7	CASSLDPAGYYEQYF	TGCGCCAGCAGCTTGGATCCGGCAGGCTATTACGAGCAGTACTTC
-	TRBD1	TRBV5-4	TRBJ1-2	CASSLGQGVNYGYTF	TGTGCCAGCAGCTTGGGGCAGGGGGTTAACTATGGCTACACCTTC
-	TRBD2	TRBV10-3	TRBJ2-3	CAIKGLSTDTQYF	TGTGCCATCAAGGGACTAAGCACAGATACGCAGTATTTT
few	-	TRBV6-6	TRBJ2-5	CASSYRETQYF	TGTGCCAGCAGTTATAGAGAGACCCAGTACTTC
-	TRBD2	TRBV19	TRBJ2-1	CASSYRGTTYNEQFF	TGTGCCAGTAGTTATAGAGGGACTACTTACAATGAGCAGTTCTTC
-	TRBD2	TRBV19	TRBJ2-7	CASSYSGGGPYEQYF	TGTGCCAGTAGTTACAGCGGGGGCGGCCCCTACGAGCAGTACTTC
-	TRBD1	TRBV19	TRBJ1-5	CASRGQGFSNQPQHF	TGTGCCAGTAGGGGACAGGGGTTTAGCAATCAGCCCCAGCATTTT
-	-	TRBV18	TRBJ1-5	CASSLTDSNQPQHF	TGTGCCAGCTCACTCACAGATAGCAATCAGCCCCAGCATTTT
-	-	TRBV5-1	TRBJ1-6	CASSLIREGSPLHF	TGCGCCAGCAGCTTAATTAGGGAGGGTTCACCCCTCCACTTT
-	-	TRBV2	TRBJ1-3	CASRGTSGNTIYF	TGTGCCAGCAGGGGGACATCTGGAAACACCATATATTTT
-	TRBD1	TRBV11-1	TRBJ2-1	CASSSRTGWVNEQFF	TGTGCCAGCAGCTCCCGGACAGGGTGGGTCAATGAGCAGTTCTTC
-	TRBD1	TRBV5-1	TRBJ2-1	CASSLRTGTGNEQFF	TGCGCCAGCAGCTTGAGGACCGGGACAGGGAATGAGCAGTTCTTC
-	-	TRBV2	TRBJ2-7	CASSGGYEQYF	TGTGCCAGCAGCGGGGGTTACGAGCAGTACTTC
-	-	TRBV6-1	TRBJ2-5	CASSEVGQREETQYF	TGTGCCAGCAGTGAAGTTGGACAGAGAGAAGAGACCCAGTACTTC
-	TRBD2	TRBV5-5	TRBJ2-1	CASSRNGGARNEQFF	TGTGCCAGCAGCAGGAACGGGGGGGCTCGAAATGAGCAGTTCTTC